The clone carrying this T cell receptor (beta chain) was recorded many times. Antigen specificity is unknown. These data originate in a study of tumor and adjacent non-tumor tissue in lung cancer. Study background: Aged about 31 to 80 years, patients included 10 men and about 5 women with stage I to III disease.

A modified ARM-PCR protocol with three rounds of nested PCR amplified TCRbeta. TCRdb reprocessed the multiplex PCR reads via MiXCR and lists one record per CDR3 protein. The table records approximately 130,000 distinct CDR3 sequences, 66% of them present only once. CDR1 SQVTM and CDR2 ANQGSEA come from the germline V gene. Trimming shortened V by 6 bases and J by 3 bases, and 12 bases separated the two germline ends. The length of the CDR3 is 12 residues. RNA was extracted from bulk tissue without any cell sorting. Study conclusions and caveats: TCR diversity was significantly greater in tumor than normal lung tissue. Shorter survival was associated with higher TCR diversity in tumors.

The TCR comes from a man aged 30 to 45 with non-small cell lung cancer. Source material: lung tumor tissue. The V gene is TRBV29-1, the J gene TRBJ2-7; D possibly matches TRBD1 or TRBD2 (6 bases each). This chain's CDR3 is CSVGAGSYEQYF. The CDR3 coding sequence is TGCAGCGTGGGGGCCGGGAGCTACGAGCAGTACTTC.